This TCR beta chain derives from a study of T-cell memory formation after mild COVID-19. Study-wide findings and caveats: CD4+ contracting clones lay mainly in CM and EM, CD8+ ones in EMRA. Contracting clones, day 15 to 85, had balanced CD4/CD8, and later expanders favored CD4+.

About this clonotype itself: Its antigen is currently unknown.

V gave up 2 bases and J gave up 2 bases, with 13 bases separating them. This CDR3 is 15 amino acids long. Germline V gene lookup returns CDR1 GTSNPN and CDR2 SVGIG (reference sequence). The TCR alpha and TCR beta cDNA libraries, bearing sample barcodes and UMIs, were generated by 5'RACE using constant-segment primers. Via MiXCR, TCRdb re-called the 5' RACE reads, giving one row per CDR3 protein. The table includes 500,000 to 650,000 distinct CDR3 sequences, less than 25% detected once. The clonotype comes from an adult woman who had mild COVID-19 (a few samples of this study predate the infection). Cell type and time point are not known. Sequences were obtained from PBMCs or a T cell subset sorted from them (not recorded which). The chain is built from TRBV30 and TRBJ1-3, with unresolved D. The CDR3 DNA sequence: TGTGCCTGGAGTTTGACCTATCCCACTGGAAACACCATATATTTT. Translated: CAWSLTYPTGNTIYF.